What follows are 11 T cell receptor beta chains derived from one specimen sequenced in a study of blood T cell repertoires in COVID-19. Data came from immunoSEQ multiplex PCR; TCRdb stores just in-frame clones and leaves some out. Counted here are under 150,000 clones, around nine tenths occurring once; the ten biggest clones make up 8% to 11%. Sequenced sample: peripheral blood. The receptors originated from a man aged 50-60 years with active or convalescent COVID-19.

CDR3 coding DNA: TGTGCCAGCAGCTTAGCTCCCGGACAGGGCGGTTCACCCCTCCACTTT. It translates to CASSLAPGQGGSPLHF. This sequence joins TRBV7-9 and TRBJ1-6; 8 bases line up with TRBD1. The germline gives CDR1 SEHNR, CDR2 FQNEAQ (reference sequence). Trimming removed 0 bases from V and 9 bases from J; junction bases left unmatched: 7. The CDR3 is made up of 16 amino acids.

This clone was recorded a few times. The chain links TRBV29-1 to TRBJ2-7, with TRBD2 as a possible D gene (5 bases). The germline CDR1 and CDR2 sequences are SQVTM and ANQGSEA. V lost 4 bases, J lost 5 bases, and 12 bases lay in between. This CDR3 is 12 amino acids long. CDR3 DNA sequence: TGCAGCGTTGCCGGGGTGAGGAACGAGCAGTACTTC. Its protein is CSVAGVRNEQYF.

CDR3 in DNA: TGTGCCAGCAGCAAGGACAGGCAATACGGCTACACCTTC. The encoded protein is CASSKDRQYGYTF. The genes are TRBV7-2 and TRBJ1-2, with 7 nucleotides matching TRBD1. The CDR3 runs 13 residues. The germline V gene has CDR1 SGHTA and CDR2 FQGNSA. V lost 5 bases and J lost 8; bases outside the gene matches: 8.

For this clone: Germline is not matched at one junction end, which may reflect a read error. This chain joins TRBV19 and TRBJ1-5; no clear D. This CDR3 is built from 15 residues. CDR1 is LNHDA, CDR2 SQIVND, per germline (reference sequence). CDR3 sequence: CASSTRSWSSQPQHF. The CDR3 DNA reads TGTGCCAGTAGTACTCGCTCGTGGAGCAGTCAGCCCCAGCATTTT.

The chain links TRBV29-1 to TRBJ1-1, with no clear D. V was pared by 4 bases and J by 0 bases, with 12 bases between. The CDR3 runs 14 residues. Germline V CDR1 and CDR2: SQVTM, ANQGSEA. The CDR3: CSVGRGILNTEAFF. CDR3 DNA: TGCAGCGTTGGACGGGGAATCTTGAACACTGAAGCTTTCTTT.

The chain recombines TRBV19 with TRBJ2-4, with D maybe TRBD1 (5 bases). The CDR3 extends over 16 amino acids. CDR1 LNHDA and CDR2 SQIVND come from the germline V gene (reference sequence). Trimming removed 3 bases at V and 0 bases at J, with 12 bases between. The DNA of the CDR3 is TGTGCCAGTAGTATCCCGCACACAGGAGCCAAAAACATTCAGTACTTC. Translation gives CASSIPHTGAKNIQYF.

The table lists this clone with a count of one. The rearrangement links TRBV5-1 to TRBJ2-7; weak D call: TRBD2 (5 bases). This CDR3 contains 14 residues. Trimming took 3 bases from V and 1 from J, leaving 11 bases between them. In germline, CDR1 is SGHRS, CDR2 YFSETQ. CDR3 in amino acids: CASSSAGMSYEQYF. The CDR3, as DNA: TGCGCCAGCAGCTCGGCCGGGATGTCCTACGAGCAGTACTTC.

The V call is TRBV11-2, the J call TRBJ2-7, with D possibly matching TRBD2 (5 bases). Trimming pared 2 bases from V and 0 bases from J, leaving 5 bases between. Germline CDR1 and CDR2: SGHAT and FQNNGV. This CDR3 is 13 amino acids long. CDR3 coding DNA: TGTGCCAGCAGCTTACGGGGCTCCTACGAGCAGTACTTC. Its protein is CASSLRGSYEQYF.

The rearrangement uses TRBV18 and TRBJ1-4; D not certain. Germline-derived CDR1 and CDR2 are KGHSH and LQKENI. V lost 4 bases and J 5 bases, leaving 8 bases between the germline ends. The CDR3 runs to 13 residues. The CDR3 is CASSRAENEKLFF. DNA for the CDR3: TGTGCCAGCTCACGGGCAGAGAATGAAAAACTGTTTTTT.

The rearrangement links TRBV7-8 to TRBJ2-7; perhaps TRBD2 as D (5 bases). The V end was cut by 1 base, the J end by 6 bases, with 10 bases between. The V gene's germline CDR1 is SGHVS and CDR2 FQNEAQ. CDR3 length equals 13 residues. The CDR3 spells CASSLVRGSEQYF. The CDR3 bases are TGTGCCAGCAGCTTAGTTCGGGGTAGCGAGCAGTACTTC.

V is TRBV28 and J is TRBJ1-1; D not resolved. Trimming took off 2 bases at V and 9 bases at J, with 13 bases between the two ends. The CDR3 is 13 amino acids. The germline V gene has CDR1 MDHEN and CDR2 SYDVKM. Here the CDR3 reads CASSLSYEVKAFF. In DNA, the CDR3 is TGTGCCAGCAGTTTAAGCTATGAGGTAAAAGCTTTCTTT.